The 13 T cell receptor beta chains below were found in one sample sequenced in a study of blood T cell repertoires in COVID-19 (TCRdb year 2020). The library was built by means of the immunoSEQ multiplex PCR assay. In TCRdb, the immuneACCESS table is reduced to in-frame sequences with V and J assigned. These tables do not hold every clone; where another copy was compared, an unresolved V gene accounts for under half, and the others remain unexplained. A total of over 85,000 clones appear in this sample, 70% to 90% of them only once. The ten largest clones represent under 15% of the sample. Sequenced sample: peripheral blood. These receptors originate from a human donor in a cohort sampled during active COVID-19.

The chain employs TRBV6-1 and TRBJ1-5, with D maybe TRBD1 (5 bases). This CDR3 has 16 residues. Germline V gives CDR1 MNHNS, CDR2 SASEGT. The germline V and J ends were trimmed by 2 bases and 6 bases, with 17 bases remaining between them. CDR3 sequence: CASSEMGGQRSQPQHF. The CDR3 DNA reads as TGTGCCAGCAGTGAAATGGGTGGACAACGGTCTCAGCCCCAGCATTTT.

The V call is TRBV5-1, the J call TRBJ2-1; D is ambiguous. CDR1 is SGHRS, CDR2 YFSETQ, per germline. Between the trimmed V and J ends, which lost 0 bases and 3 bases, there was a span of 4 bases. The CDR3 spans 13 residues. DNA of the CDR3: TGCGCCAGCAGCTTGGCAATCTACAATGAGCAGTTCTTC. This translates into CASSLAIYNEQFF.

This clone was detected a few times. This chain connects TRBV6-4 to TRBJ1-1; 10 nucleotides agree with TRBD1. Germline V gene sequence: CDR1 MRHNA, CDR2 SNTAGT. Losses at the gene ends were 6 bases for V and 3 bases for J; bases not matched to a gene: 7. The CDR3 consists of 15 residues. DNA of the CDR3: TGTGCCAGCAGGGCGGACAGGGGGTTCGACACTGAAGCTTTCTTT. Translated: CASRADRGFDTEAFF.

The chain uses TRBV9 and TRBJ1-1, with unresolved D. The CDR3 covers 13 residues. From germline, CDR1 is SGDLS and CDR2 YYNGEE. The V end lost 0 bases, the J end lost 7 bases, and 10 bases lay between the germline ends. The CDR3 loop is CASSVEQFGEAFF. The CDR3, as DNA: TGTGCCAGCAGCGTAGAACAGTTCGGTGAAGCTTTCTTT.

This chain connects TRBV24-1 to TRBJ2-7; 14 bases match TRBD2. The CDR3 has 18 residues. With V trimmed by 3 bases and J by 3 bases, 9 bases remained unmatched. Per germline, CDR1 KGHDR and CDR2 SFDVKD. The CDR3 nucleotides are TGTGCCACCAGTGATACGTCTGGGACTAGCGGGAGCATCTACGAGCAGTACTTC. This codes for CATSDTSGTSGSIYEQYF.

The DNA of the CDR3 is TGTGCCAGCAGCTCCCGGGACATGAACACTGAAGCTTTCTTT. As protein: CASSSRDMNTEAFF. The V call is TRBV7-9, the J call TRBJ1-1; TRBD1 is a possible D gene (6 bases). CDR1 and CDR2 from the germline V gene are SEHNR and FQNEAQ (reference sequence). The V end lost 4 bases, the J end lost 0 bases, and 9 bases lay between the germline ends. The CDR3 covers 14 residues.

J is TRBJ1-5 and V is TRBV3-1 (or the pseudogene TRBV3-2); possible D gene TRBD1, 6 bases. The CDR3 spans 18 residues. V shed 1 base and J shed 1 base, with 17 bases lying between them. CDR1 and CDR2 from the germline V gene are LGHDT and YNNKEL (reference sequence). This CDR3 reads CASSQGSGGGRSNQPQHF. In nucleotides, the CDR3 is TGTGCCAGCAGCCAAGGGAGTGGGGGGGGCAGGAGCAATCAGCCCCAGCATTTT.

The V and J genes are TRBV5-6 and TRBJ2-5; D may be TRBD2 (5 bases). V was cut by 2 bases and J by 5 bases, with 13 bases left in between. Germline V CDR1 and CDR2: SGHDT, YYEEEE. This CDR3 region has 14 residues. In nucleotides, the CDR3 is TGTGCCAGCAGCTTCCCCAGGACGGGGGAGACCCAGTACTTC. The encoded protein is CASSFPRTGETQYF. Looking up the rest from reference TRBV5-6 and TRBJ2-5 gives the full variable domain: DAGVTQSPTHLIKTRGQQVTLRCSPKSGHDTVSWYQQALGQGPQFIFQYYEEEERQRGNFPDRFSGHQFPNYSSELNVNALLLGDSALYLCASSFPRTGETQYFGPGTRLLVL.

The V call is TRBV13, the J call TRBJ2-3; 7 bases fit TRBD2. Per germline, CDR1 PRHDT and CDR2 FYEKMQ (reference sequence). J was trimmed by 4 bases and V by 4 bases; bases with no gene match: 11. CDR3 length: 16 residues. The CDR3 protein is CASSWMGGSIPDTQYF. In DNA form, the CDR3 reads TGTGCCAGCAGCTGGATGGGGGGGAGTATCCCAGATACGCAGTATTTT.

The chain links TRBV6-5 to TRBJ1-1; TRBD1 matches at 7 bases. The CDR3 has 11 amino acids. J was trimmed by 6 bases and V by 10 bases; bases with no gene match: 5. Germline-derived CDR1 and CDR2 are MNHEY and SVGAGI. The CDR3 spells CATCQGAEAFF. DNA for the CDR3: TGTGCCACCTGCCAGGGGGCTGAAGCTTTCTTT.

CDR3 sequence (DNA): TGTGCCAGCAGCTTACGGCCCCAAGGGGGGGGGAGTGGAAACACCATATATTTT. As protein: CASSLRPQGGGSGNTIYF. The V and J genes are TRBV7-2 and TRBJ1-3; TRBD1 might be the D (6 bases). The CDR3 consists of 18 residues. Trimming took off 2 bases at V and 3 bases at J, with 20 bases between the two ends. Germline V gene sequence: CDR1 SGHTA, CDR2 FQGNSA.

V usage is TRBV19 and J usage is TRBJ2-2; D unclear. The CDR3 has 14 residues. Per the germline V gene, CDR1 is LNHDA and CDR2 is SQIVND (reference sequence). The ends were cut back, 7 bases at V and 7 bases at J, with 16 bases in the middle. CDR3 in amino acids: CASNQVLGIGELFF. The CDR3 coding sequence is TGTGCCAGTAATCAGGTTCTCGGAATCGGGGAGCTGTTTTTT. Variable domain in full (rest from reference TRBV19 and TRBJ2-2): DGGITQSPKYLFRKEGQNVTLSCEQNLNHDAMYWYRQDPGQGLRLIYYSQIVNDFQKGDIAEGYSVSREKKESFPLTVTSAQKNPTAFYLCASNQVLGIGELFFGEGSRLTVL.

The chain carries TRBV2 and TRBJ2-3; TRBD2 might be the D (5 bases). Per germline, CDR1 SNHLY and CDR2 FYNNEI. This CDR3 has 14 residues. Trimming removed 2 bases from V and 1 base from J, with 7 bases in between. Here the CDR3 reads CASSEIARTDTQYF. Here the CDR3 DNA reads TGTGCCAGCAGTGAAATAGCGCGCACAGATACGCAGTATTTT.